Following are 14 T cell receptor beta chains from one sample sequenced in a study of CD8+CD57+ T cells in acquired aplastic anemia. Only patients with CD8+CD57+ cell expansion on flow cytometry were chosen for sequencing. Researchers used genomic DNA as the template to profile TCR beta VDJ and CDR3. In TCRdb, the reads were re-called with MiXCR into one record per CDR3 protein. This sample has 450,000 to 600,000 distinct CDR3 sequences; 25% to 40% occur once, and the top ten carry 0.82%. The specimen sequenced was sorted CD4+, CD8+, or CD8+CD57+ T cells (not recorded which) from PBMCs. These receptors were obtained from a human donor with aplastic anemia.

This chain uses TRBV10-3 with TRBJ1-1; TRBD1 might be the D (5 bases). Trimming cost V 0 bases and J 2 bases, with 19 bases left between them. Germline V gives CDR1 ENHRY, CDR2 SYGVKD. The CDR3 contains 18 residues. DNA of the CDR3: TGTGCCATCAGTGAGTCCCGGGACGGCCACTCTGGAAACACTGAAGCTTTCTTT. Amino acid sequence: CAISESRDGHSGNTEAFF.

Of note for this clonotype: This sequence may be a read error, since a much larger clone differs from it by one base. The rearrangement links TRBV19 to TRBJ2-7; TRBD1 matches 9 bases. The germline V gene has CDR1 LNHDA and CDR2 SQIVND (reference sequence). V lost 5 bases to trimming and J lost 5 bases; unmatched junction nucleotides: 7. This CDR3 contains 14 residues. CDR3 nucleotide sequence: TGTGCCAGTAGTGTCGGGACAGGGCTTGACGAGCAGTACTTC. Residues: CASSVGTGLDEQYF. Full variable domain (outside the CDR3, taken from reference TRBV19 and TRBJ2-7): DGGITQSPKYLFRKEGQNVTLSCEQNLNHDAMYWYRQDPGQGLRLIYYSQIVNDFQKGDIAEGYSVSREKKESFPLTVTSAQKNPTAFYLCASSVGTGLDEQYFGPGTRLTVT.

This clonotype was seen many times. The chain joins TRBV29-1 to TRBJ1-1; D call uncertain. Trimming stripped 6 bases from V and 4 bases from J, with 6 bases between. Germline CDR1 is SQVTM and CDR2 is ANQGSEA. This CDR3 is 10 amino acids long. The CDR3 DNA is TGCAGCGTCTTCGGCACTGAAGCTTTCTTT. Its translation is CSVFGTEAFF.

This clonotype was seen a handful of times. This could be a read error, since a much larger clone is one nucleotide away. This likely comes from a read error, as the CDR3 has no conserved phenylalanine or tryptophan at its end. V and J are TRBV7-3 and TRBJ1-6; possible D gene TRBD1, 6 bases. The CDR3 is made up of 14 amino acids. Trimming took off 3 bases at V and 7 bases at J, with 10 bases between the two ends. Looked up from germline, CDR1 is SGHTA and CDR2 is FQGTGA. This CDR3 is CASSLDSPNSPLHY. CDR3 coding DNA: TGTGCCAGCAGCTTGGACAGCCCCAATTCACCCCTCCACTAT.

This clonotype has at least ten counts. This rearrangement joins TRBV4-3 to TRBJ1-2, with TRBD1 identical over 8 bases. Germline CDR1 reads LGHNA; CDR2 reads YSLEER. The CDR3 is 16 amino acids. Trimming removed 0 bases from V and 7 bases from J; junction bases left unmatched: 10. CDR3 sequence reads: CASSQDSGQGIAGYTF. The CDR3 region has the DNA TGCGCCAGCAGCCAAGACTCCGGACAGGGAATCGCTGGCTACACCTTC.

This clonotype was counted ten times or more. J is TRBJ2-4 and V is TRBV15; D ambiguous. The CDR3 extends over 15 amino acids. V was trimmed by 0 bases and J by 0 bases, leaving 6 bases between them. The V gene's germline CDR1 is LNHNV and CDR2 YYDKDF (reference sequence). In DNA, the CDR3 is TGTGCCACCAGCAGAGAACCCGTAGCCAAAAACATTCAGTACTTC. This encodes CATSREPVAKNIQYF.

This clonotype came up many times. This rearrangement joins TRBV10-3 to TRBJ1-3; tentatively, D is TRBD1 (6 bases). The germline CDR1 and CDR2 sequences are ENHRY and SYGVKD. The CDR3 spans 15 residues. Trimming shortened V by 6 bases and J by 3 bases, and 15 bases separated the two germline ends. The CDR3, as DNA: TGTGCCATCAGACCAGGGGCCGGGGTTGGAAACACCATATATTTT. Translating it yields CAIRPGAGVGNTIYF.

The V gene is TRBV12-3 or TRBV12-4, the J gene TRBJ1-1; D gene ambiguous. Between the trimmed V and J ends, which lost 3 bases and 7 bases, there was a span of 9 bases. The CDR3 totals 12 residues. For the CDR3, the DNA is TGTGCCAGCAGTTTGAAGGACGGTGAAGCTTTCTTT. This gives the protein CASSLKDGEAFF.

This clonotype was recorded a few times. Since a much larger clone is just one base distant, this may be a read error. The CDR3 DNA reads as TGCAGTGCAAGTCGGGCGGATCAGCCCCAGCATTTT. It translates to CSASRADQPQHF. This sequence joins TRBV20-1 and TRBJ1-5, with D uncertain. The germline V gene has CDR1 DFQATT and CDR2 SNEGSKA (reference sequence). The CDR3 is 12 residues long. The V gene lost 6 bases and the J gene lost 5 bases, with 11 bases spanning the gap.

The rearrangement links TRBV10-3 to TRBJ1-1; TRBD1 aligns across 10 bases. Germline-derived CDR1 and CDR2 are ENHRY and SYGVKD. The CDR3 is made up of 15 amino acids. J was trimmed by 3 bases and V by 8 bases; bases with no gene match: 9. CDR3 DNA: TGTGCCATCTCGAGGGGGGGACAGGGGTACACTGAAGCTTTCTTT. Protein product: CAISRGGQGYTEAFF.

In this sample, this clonotype turned up many times. The chain employs TRBV3-1 and TRBJ1-6; D is ambiguous. V lost 0 bases, J lost 0 bases, and 18 bases lay in between. Germline lookup yields CDR1 LGHDT and CDR2 YNNKEL (reference sequence). The CDR3 consists of 20 residues. The CDR3 loop reads CASSQDPFGMGSSYNSPLHF. For the CDR3, the DNA is TGTGCCAGCAGCCAAGATCCGTTTGGTATGGGTAGCTCCTATAATTCACCCCTCCACTTT.

This clonotype has ten or more counts. This chain uses TRBV2 with TRBJ2-3; D is uncertain. Per germline, CDR1 SNHLY and CDR2 FYNNEI. With 6 bases removed from V and 2 bases from J, the gap between germline ends came to 12 bases. The CDR3 is made up of 14 amino acids. The CDR3 loop is CASSDKGLTDTQYF. In nucleotides, the CDR3 is TGTGCCAGCAGCGATAAGGGTCTCACAGATACGCAGTATTTT.

The chain carries TRBV14 and TRBJ2-3; D may be TRBD1 or TRBD2 (7 bases each). Germline CDR1 and CDR2: SGHDN and FVKESK. Trimming pared 6 bases from V and 3 bases from J, leaving 16 bases between. The CDR3 runs 15 residues. The CDR3 DNA reads TGTGCCAGCAGTAAGCGGCAGGGGGGGACAGATACGCAGTATTTT. Protein sequence: CASSKRQGGTDTQYF.

The chain uses TRBV6-5 and TRBJ2-5; perhaps TRBD1 as D (5 bases). The CDR3 extends over 18 amino acids. CDR1 and CDR2 from the germline V gene are MNHEY and SVGAGI. Deletions cut 0 bases from V and 10 bases from J, with 27 bases between. The CDR3, as DNA: TGTGCCAGCAGTTACTCGTATCCCGGACAAAGAAGCAAGAGAGTCCAGTACTTC. Its translation is CASSYSYPGQRSKRVQYF.